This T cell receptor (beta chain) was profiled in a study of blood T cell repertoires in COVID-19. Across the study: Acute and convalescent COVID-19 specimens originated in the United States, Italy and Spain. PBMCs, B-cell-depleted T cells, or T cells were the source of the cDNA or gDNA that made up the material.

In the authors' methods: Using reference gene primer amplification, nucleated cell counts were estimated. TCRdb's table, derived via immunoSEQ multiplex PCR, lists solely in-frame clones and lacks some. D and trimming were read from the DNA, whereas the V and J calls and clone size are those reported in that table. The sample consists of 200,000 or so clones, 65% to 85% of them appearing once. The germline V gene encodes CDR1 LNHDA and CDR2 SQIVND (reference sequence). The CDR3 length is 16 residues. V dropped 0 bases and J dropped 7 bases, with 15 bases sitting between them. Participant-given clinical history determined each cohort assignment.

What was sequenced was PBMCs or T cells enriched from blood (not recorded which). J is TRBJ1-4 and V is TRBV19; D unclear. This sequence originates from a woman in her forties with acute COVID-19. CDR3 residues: CASSIESPRRLEKLFF. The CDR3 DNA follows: TGTGCCAGTAGTATAGAGTCGCCGCGGCGGCTTGAAAAACTGTTTTTT.